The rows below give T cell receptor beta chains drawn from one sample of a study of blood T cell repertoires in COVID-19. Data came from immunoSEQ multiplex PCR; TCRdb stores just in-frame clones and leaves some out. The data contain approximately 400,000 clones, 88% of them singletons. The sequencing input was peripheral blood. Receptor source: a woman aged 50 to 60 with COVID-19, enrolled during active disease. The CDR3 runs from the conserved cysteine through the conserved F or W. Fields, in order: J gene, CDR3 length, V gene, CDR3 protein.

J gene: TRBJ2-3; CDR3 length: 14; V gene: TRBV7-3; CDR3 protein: CASSQRGATDTQYF
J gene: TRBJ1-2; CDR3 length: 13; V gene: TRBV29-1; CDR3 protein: CSVRRGGDAGYTF
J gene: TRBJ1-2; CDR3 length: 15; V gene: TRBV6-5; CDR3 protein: CASSYRGGADYGYTF
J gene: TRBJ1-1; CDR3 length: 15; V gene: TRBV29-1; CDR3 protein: CSVATVWRGNTEAFF
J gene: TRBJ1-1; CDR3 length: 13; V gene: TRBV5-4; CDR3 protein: CASSSPGNTEAFF
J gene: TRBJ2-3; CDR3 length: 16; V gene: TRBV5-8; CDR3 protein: CASSLEAGASTDTQYF
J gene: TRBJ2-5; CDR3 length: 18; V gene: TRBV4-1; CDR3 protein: CASSHGGWIAGEQETQYF
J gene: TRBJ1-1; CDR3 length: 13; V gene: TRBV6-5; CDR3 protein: CASSLRRNTEAFF
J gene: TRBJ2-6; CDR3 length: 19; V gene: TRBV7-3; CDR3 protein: CASSPKGQALSSGANVLTF
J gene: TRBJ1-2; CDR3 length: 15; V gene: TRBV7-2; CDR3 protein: CASSPDSRLIYGYTF
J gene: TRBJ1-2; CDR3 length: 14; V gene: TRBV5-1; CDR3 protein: CASSLALEGGGYTF
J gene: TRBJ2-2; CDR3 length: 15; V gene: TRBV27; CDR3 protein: CASSPLQGAGGELFF
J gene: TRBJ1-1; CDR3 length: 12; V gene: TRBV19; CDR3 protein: CASRGDGVEAFF
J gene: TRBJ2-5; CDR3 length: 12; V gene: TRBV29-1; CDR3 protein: CSARGTQETQYF
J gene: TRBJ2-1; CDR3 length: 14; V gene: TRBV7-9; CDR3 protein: CASSPDLTSREQFF
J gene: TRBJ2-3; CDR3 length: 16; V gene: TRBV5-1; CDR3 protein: CASSLGEGQGGGKQYF
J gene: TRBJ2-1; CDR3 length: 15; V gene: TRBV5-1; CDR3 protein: CASSLGDRDRDEQFF
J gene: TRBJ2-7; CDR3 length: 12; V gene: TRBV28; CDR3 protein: CASREVSYEQYF
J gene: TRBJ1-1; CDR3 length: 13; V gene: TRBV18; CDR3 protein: CASSPLGDTEAFF
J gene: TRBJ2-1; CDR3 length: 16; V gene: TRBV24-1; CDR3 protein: CATSDHPSGGPNEQFF
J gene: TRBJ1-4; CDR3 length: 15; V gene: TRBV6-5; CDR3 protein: CASRTTGQNNEKLFF
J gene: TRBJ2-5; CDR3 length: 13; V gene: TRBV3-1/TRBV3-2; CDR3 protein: CASSHGTGETQYF
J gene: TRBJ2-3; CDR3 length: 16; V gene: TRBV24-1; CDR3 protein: CATSGFRTGLTDTQYF
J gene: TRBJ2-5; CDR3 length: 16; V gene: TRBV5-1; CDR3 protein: CASSRKPGQGQETQYF
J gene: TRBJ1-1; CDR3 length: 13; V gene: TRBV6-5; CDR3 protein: CASTPPGNTEAFF
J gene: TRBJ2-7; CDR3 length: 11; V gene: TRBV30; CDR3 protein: CAWRFNYEQYF
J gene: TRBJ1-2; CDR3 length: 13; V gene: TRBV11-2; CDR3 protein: CASSAAGGYGYTF
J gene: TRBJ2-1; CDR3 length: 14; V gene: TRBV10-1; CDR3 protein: CASSGASPYNEQFF
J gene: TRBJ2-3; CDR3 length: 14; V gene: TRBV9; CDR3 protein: CASSVGGITDTQYF
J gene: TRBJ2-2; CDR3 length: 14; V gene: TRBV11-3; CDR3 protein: CASRSGPSDGELFF
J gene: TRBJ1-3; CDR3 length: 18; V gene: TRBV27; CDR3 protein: CASSPGGGKDYSGNTIYF
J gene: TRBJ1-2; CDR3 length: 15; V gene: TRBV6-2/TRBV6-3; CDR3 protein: CASSSGPFRQGGYTF
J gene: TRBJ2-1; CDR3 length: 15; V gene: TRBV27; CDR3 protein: CASRPDRLRGNEQFF
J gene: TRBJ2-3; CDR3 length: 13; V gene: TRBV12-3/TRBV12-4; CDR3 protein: CASRDSSTDTQYF
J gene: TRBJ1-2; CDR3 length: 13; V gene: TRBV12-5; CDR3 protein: CASGLLRGNGYTF
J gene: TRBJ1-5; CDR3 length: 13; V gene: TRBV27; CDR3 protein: CASSWDREQPQHF
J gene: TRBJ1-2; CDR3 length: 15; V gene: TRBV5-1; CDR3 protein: CASSLAGRGNYGYTF
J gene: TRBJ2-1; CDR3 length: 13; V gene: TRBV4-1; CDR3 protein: CASSQTRNNEQFF
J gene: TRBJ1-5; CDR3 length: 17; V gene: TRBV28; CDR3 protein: CASSPIDSPNSNQPQHF
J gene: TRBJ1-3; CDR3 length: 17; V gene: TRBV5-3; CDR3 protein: CARSLARGNDLGNTIYF
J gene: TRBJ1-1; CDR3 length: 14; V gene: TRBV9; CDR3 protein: CASSVAAGTAEAFF
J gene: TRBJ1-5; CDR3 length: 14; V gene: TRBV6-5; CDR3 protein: CASRRISGNQPQHF
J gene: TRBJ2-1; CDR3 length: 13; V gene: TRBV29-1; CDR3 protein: CSVEGRGLSEQFF
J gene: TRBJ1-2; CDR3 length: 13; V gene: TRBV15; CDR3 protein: CATSPLENYGYTF
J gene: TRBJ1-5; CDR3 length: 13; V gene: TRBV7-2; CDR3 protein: CASSFDRDQPQHF
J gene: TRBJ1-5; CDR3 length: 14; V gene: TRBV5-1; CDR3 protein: CASSLDRGQQPQHF
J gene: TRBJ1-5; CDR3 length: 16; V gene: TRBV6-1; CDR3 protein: CASSEEEGLSNQPQHF
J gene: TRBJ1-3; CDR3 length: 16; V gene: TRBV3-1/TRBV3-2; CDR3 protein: CASSQDLGGTGNTIYF
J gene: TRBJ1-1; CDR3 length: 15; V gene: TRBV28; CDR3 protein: CASIQGGNRNTEAFF
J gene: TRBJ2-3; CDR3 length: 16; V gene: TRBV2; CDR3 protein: CASRGLAGASTDTQYF
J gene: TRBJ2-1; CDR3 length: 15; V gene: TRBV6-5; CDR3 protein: CASSYGGGTVSEQFF
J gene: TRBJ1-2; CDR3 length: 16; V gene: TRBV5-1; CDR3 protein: CASSLNGGEISDGYTF
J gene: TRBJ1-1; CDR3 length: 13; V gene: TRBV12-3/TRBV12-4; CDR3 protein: CASSFTGYTEAFF
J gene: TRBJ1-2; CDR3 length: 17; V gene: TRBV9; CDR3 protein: CASSVDYKGRVGYGYTF
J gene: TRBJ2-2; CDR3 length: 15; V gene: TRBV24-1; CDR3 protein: CATTTTGESTGELFF
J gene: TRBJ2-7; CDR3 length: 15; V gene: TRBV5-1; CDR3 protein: CASSFGTGGINEQYF
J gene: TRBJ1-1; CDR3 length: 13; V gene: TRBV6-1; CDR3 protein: CASSELGRVAAFF